A single TCR beta chain is shown here with its context. Its cognate antigen is unknown. These data are taken from a study of CD8+CD57+ T cells in acquired aplastic anemia. Overall study results and limits: Roughly 30 CD8+ CDR3 sequences occurred in both the patients and the controls.

Patients picked for sequencing had shown CD8+CD57+ cell expansion detected by flow cytometry. Diagnosis of severe acquired aplastic anemia applied to all patients. Genomic DNA served as template for TCR beta VDJ and CDR3 profiling. TCRdb itself ran the reads through MiXCR, one entry per CDR3 protein. The sample lists around 200,000 distinct CDR3 sequences, approximately 48% seen once, with around 9.7% in the top ten. In germline, CDR1 is PRHDT, CDR2 FYEKMQ (reference sequence). This CDR3 region has 22 residues. Trimming shortened V by 5 bases and J by 5 bases, and 39 bases separated the two germline ends.

The sequence derives from a human donor with aplastic anemia. J is TRBJ2-5 and V is TRBV13, with D perhaps TRBD2 (6 bases). Sequencing was done on a sample of sorted CD4+, CD8+, or CD8+CD57+ T cells (not recorded which) from PBMCs. CDR3 region: CASSVTRATKDASGPQGETQYF. CDR3 coding DNA: TGTGCCAGCAGCGTTACCCGGGCGACTAAGGATGCCAGCGGGCCCCAAGGGGAGACCCAGTACTTC.